These 32 T cell receptor beta chains were all obtained from the same sample, sequenced in a study of cytomegalovirus exposure and HLA in healthy donors. 60 Vbeta and 13 Jbeta primers were used in PCR. The table came from immunoSEQ multiplex PCR; TCRdb's copy has only in-frame clones and leaves some out. The profile shows some 130,000 clones, just under 80% of them singletons. The specimen was PBMCs. Source of these receptors: a man in his thirties or forties in good health.

This chain links TRBV10-2 with TRBJ2-5; the match to TRBD1 covers 9 bases. The DNA end lines up better with TRBJ2-7; the J call may be wrong. The length of the CDR3 is 13 residues. The germline CDR1 and CDR2 sequences are WSHSY and SAAADI. CDR3 sequence: CASITGGGYEQYF. The CDR3, as DNA: TGCGCCAGCATTACAGGGGGCGGCTACGAGCAGTACTTC.

The rearrangement links TRBV27 to TRBJ1-5; D is uncertain. The ends were cut back, 2 bases at V and 8 bases at J, with 10 bases in the middle. There are 13 residues in the CDR3. CDR1 is MNHEY and CDR2 is SMNVEV in the germline V gene (reference sequence). CDR3 loop: CASSLGRSKPQHF. DNA for the CDR3: TGTGCCAGCAGTTTAGGGCGAAGCAAGCCCCAGCATTTT.

This chain links TRBV7-2 with TRBJ1-2; D ambiguous. Trimming cost V 1 base and J 2 bases, with 11 bases left between them. The CDR3 sequence is 15 residues long. Germline values: CDR1 SGHTA, CDR2 FQGNSA. CDR3 in amino acids: CASSLEGAGNYGYTF. The CDR3 DNA is TGTGCCAGCAGCTTAGAAGGAGCTGGAAACTATGGCTACACCTTC.

This chain links TRBV30 with TRBJ1-4; D might be TRBD1 (6 bases). The CDR3 totals 15 residues. Trimming stripped 1 base from V and 8 bases from J, with 17 bases between. Per germline, CDR1 GTSNPN and CDR2 SVGIG (reference sequence). CDR3 DNA sequence: TGTGCCTGGAGTGCGGGAGGAGGGGGAGGCGAAAAACTGTTTTTT. Translating it yields CAWSAGGGGGEKLFF. Full variable domain (rest looked up from reference TRBV30 and TRBJ1-4): SQTIHQWPATLVQPVGSPLSLECTVEGTSNPNLYWYRQAAGRGLQLLFYSVGIGQISSEVPQNLSASRPQDRQFILSSKKLLLSDSGFYLCAWSAGGGGGEKLFFGSGTQLSVL.

The sample holds a few counts of this clone. The rearrangement links TRBV15 to TRBJ2-7; 11 bases are a match to TRBD1. J gave up 5 bases and V 6 bases, and 6 bases lay outside the gene matches. The CDR3 runs to 14 residues. Germline loops: CDR1 LNHNV, CDR2 YYDKDF (reference sequence). DNA of the CDR3: TGTGCCACCAGTCGAAGGACAGGGGGCCACGAGCAGTACTTC. Translation gives CATSRRTGGHEQYF.

V gene TRBV11-2 combines with J gene TRBJ1-1; no clear D gene. V was clipped by 3 bases and J by 0 bases, with 11 bases between them. CDR1 and CDR2 (germline): SGHAT, FQNNGV. CDR3 length equals 15 residues. CDR3 loop: CASSFQAEVNTEAFF. CDR3 DNA: TGTGCCAGCAGCTTCCAGGCGGAGGTGAACACTGAAGCTTTCTTT.

This clone was seen just once. The chain employs TRBV5-8 and TRBJ2-5; 15 bases agree with TRBD2. The CDR3 totals 16 residues. The J segment lost 5 bases and the V segment lost 4 bases, leaving 6 bases of the junction unmatched. Germline V gene data show CDR1 as SGHTS and CDR2 as YDEGEE. As DNA, the CDR3 is TGTGCCAGCAGCCTCGGGACTAGCGGGAGGAGTGAGACCCAGTACTTC. As protein: CASSLGTSGRSETQYF. Full variable domain (missing parts from reference TRBV5-8 and TRBJ2-5): EAGVTQSPTHLIKTRGQQATLRCSPISGHTSVYWYQQALGLGLQFLLWYDEGEERNRGNFPPRFSGRQFPNYSSELNVNALELEDSALYLCASSLGTSGRSETQYFGPGTRLLVL.

This sequence joins TRBV14 and TRBJ1-2, with unresolved D. The CDR3 totals 13 residues. Germline V gene sequence: CDR1 SGHDN, CDR2 FVKESK. The V end was cut by 4 bases, the J end by 4 bases, with 10 bases between. CDR3: CASSPQDRYGYTF. CDR3 nucleotides: TGTGCCAGCAGCCCTCAGGATCGCTATGGCTACACCTTC.

CDR3 DNA sequence: TGTGCCAGCAGTTTACAATCTAGTGGGAGGGCCACAGATACGCAGTATTTT. This gives the protein CASSLQSSGRATDTQYF. The gene calls are TRBV28 and TRBJ2-3, with 7 bases identical to TRBD2. The CDR3 length is 17 residues. Germline-derived CDR1 and CDR2 are MDHEN and SYDVKM. V lost 2 bases to trimming and J lost 2 bases; unmatched junction nucleotides: 10.

The chain couples TRBV7-6 to TRBJ1-1; 7 bases align to TRBD1. CDR3 length: 13 amino acids. Germline CDR1 reads SGHVS; CDR2 reads FNYEAQ. With 2 bases clipped from V and 11 bases from J, the junction kept 8 bases outside the gene matches. The CDR3 sequence: CASSLTRGKEAFF. In nucleotides, the CDR3 is TGTGCCAGCAGCTTAACCAGGGGGAAAGAGGCTTTCTTT.

Only a few counts were recorded for this clone. DNA of the CDR3: TGTGCCAGCAGCTGGGCGCCGATGGCGGGGCGCATCACTGAAGCTTTCTTT. It is translated as CASSWAPMAGRITEAFF. The chain employs TRBV11-3 and TRBJ1-1, with D perhaps TRBD1 (5 bases). Germline V gene lookup returns CDR1 SGHNT and CDR2 YENEEA. Between the trimmed V and J ends, which lost 4 bases and 4 bases, there was a span of 22 bases. This CDR3 contains 17 residues.

In this sample, this clone turned up a few times. The chain joins TRBV6-6 to TRBJ2-3, with 10 bases fitting TRBD2. V was pared by 6 bases and J by 1 base, with 1 base of the junction left unmatched. The CDR3 contains 14 residues. Per the germline V gene, CDR1 is MNHNY and CDR2 is SVGAGI (reference sequence). The CDR3 protein is CASSLAGGTDTQYF. In nucleotides, the CDR3 is TGTGCCAGCAGCCTAGCGGGAGGCACAGATACGCAGTATTTT.

This clone was seen only a few times. The chain carries TRBV2 and TRBJ2-4; 7 positions match TRBD2. The V segment lost 4 bases and the J segment 9 bases; nucleotides outside the gene matches: 0. This CDR3 has 11 amino acids. From germline, CDR1 is SNHLY and CDR2 FYNNEI. The CDR3 sequence is CASSGEGIQYF. The CDR3 nucleotides are TGTGCCAGCAGTGGGGAGGGCATTCAGTACTTC.

In this sample, this clone turned up once. This chain joins TRBV7-9 and TRBJ2-3, with no clear D. The CDR3 sequence is 17 residues long. Trimming took 2 bases from V and 2 from J, leaving 17 bases between them. From germline, CDR1 is SEHNR and CDR2 FQNEAQ (reference sequence). CDR3 sequence: CASSLISASLHTDTQYF. Here the CDR3 DNA reads TGTGCCAGCAGCTTAATTTCTGCGAGCCTTCACACAGATACGCAGTATTTT.

This clone was counted a few times. The chain has TRBV18 and TRBJ1-2; a possible D gene is TRBD1 (6 bases). The CDR3 sequence is 16 residues long. With 3 bases removed from V and 4 bases from J, the gap between germline ends came to 18 bases. The germline gives CDR1 KGHSH, CDR2 LQKENI. The CDR3: CASSPPGVGASYGYTF. The CDR3, as DNA: TGTGCCAGCTCACCCCCAGGGGTTGGGGCTAGCTATGGCTACACCTTC.

This rearrangement joins TRBV9 to TRBJ1-5, with TRBD1 as a possible D gene (6 bases). V dropped 3 bases and J dropped 3 bases, with 13 bases sitting between them. This CDR3 has 15 amino acids. CDR1 SGDLS and CDR2 YYNGEE come from the germline V gene. The CDR3 spells CASSAMGQFNQPQHF. The DNA of the CDR3 is TGTGCCAGCAGCGCTATGGGACAATTCAATCAGCCCCAGCATTTT.

J is TRBJ2-7 and V is TRBV28; D possibly corresponds to TRBD2 (6 bases). Per germline, CDR1 MDHEN and CDR2 SYDVKM. V was shortened by 5 bases and J by 4 bases, with 12 bases between the two germline ends. The CDR3 is 13 amino acids. CDR3 sequence reads: CASSRGSKYEQYF. The CDR3 region has the DNA TGTGCCAGCAGTCGGGGGAGTAAGTACGAGCAGTACTTC.

In its sample, this clone ranks as medium-sized. The same CDR3 is also encoded by other DNA sequences in this sample. The J gene is TRBJ2-1, the V gene TRBV19; 9 bases are a match to TRBD2. V dropped 4 bases and J dropped 1; count of bases not matched to a gene: 2. This CDR3 has 15 amino acids. Looked up from germline, CDR1 is LNHDA and CDR2 is SQIVND (reference sequence). CDR3 amino acids: CASSTTSGSYNEQFF. Here the CDR3 DNA reads TGTGCCAGTAGTACGACTAGCGGTTCCTACAATGAGCAGTTCTTC.

The chain has TRBV11-2 and TRBJ1-4; 8 bases fit TRBD1. Trimming cost V 4 bases and J 7 bases; bases outside gene matches: 8. CDR1 is SGHAT, CDR2 FQNNGV, per germline. This CDR3 has 15 residues. The CDR3 nucleotides are TGTGCCAGCAGCTCCTGGACAGGGATTTCTGAAAAACTGTTTTTT. It is translated as CASSSWTGISEKLFF.

This clone was seen a handful of times. This chain joins TRBV6-6 and TRBJ2-4, with 7 bases lining up with TRBD2. V was clipped by 2 bases and J by 15 bases; unmatched bases: 7. The CDR3 extends over 12 amino acids. Germline V gene lookup returns CDR1 MNHNY and CDR2 SVGAGI (reference sequence). CDR3: CASSYRGSARYF. DNA for the CDR3: TGTGCCAGCAGTTACCGCGGGAGTGCCCGGTACTTC.

This chain links TRBV9 with TRBJ2-6; the match to TRBD1 covers 8 bases. CDR3 length: 20 residues. CDR1 and CDR2 from the germline V gene are SGDLS and YYNGEE. V gave up 2 bases and J gave up 2 bases; unmatched junction bases: 15. CDR3 coding DNA: TGTGCCAGCAGCGTGGCACCGACAGGGGCCTGGCGGACTGGGGCCAACGTCCTGACTTTC. Amino acids: CASSVAPTGAWRTGANVLTF.

V and J are TRBV6-1 and TRBJ2-1; a possible D gene is TRBD1 (6 bases). The CDR3 sequence is 15 residues long. Trimming took 4 bases from V and 0 from J, leaving 10 bases between them. Germline CDR1 reads MNHNS; CDR2 reads SASEGT. The CDR3 sequence is CASSVGQTSYNEQFF. In DNA form, the CDR3 reads TGTGCCAGCAGTGTTGGACAGACCTCCTACAATGAGCAGTTCTTC.

On this clone itself: The junction departs from germline at one end; a sequencing error may be responsible. The V call is TRBV30, the J call TRBJ1-6; D is ambiguous. Looked up from germline, CDR1 is GTSNPN and CDR2 is SVGIG (reference sequence). CDR3 length equals 14 residues. CDR3 sequence: CAWCYSFYNSPLHF. In DNA form, the CDR3 reads TGTGCCTGGTGTTACAGCTTTTATAATTCCCCCCTCCACTTT.

The chain has TRBV5-5 and TRBJ1-5; tentatively, D is TRBD1 (6 bases). Trimming pared 0 bases from V and 6 bases from J, leaving 16 bases between. The length of the CDR3 is 16 residues. Per the germline V gene, CDR1 is SGHKS and CDR2 is YYEKEE (reference sequence). CDR3 residues: CASSLEGGGGGQPQHF. In nucleotides, the CDR3 is TGTGCCAGCAGCTTGGAAGGTGGGGGCGGGGGTCAGCCCCAGCATTTT. Using reference TRBV5-5 and TRBJ1-5 for the parts outside the CDR3, the full variable domain is DAGVTQSPTHLIKTRGQQVTLRCSPISGHKSVSWYQQVLGQGPQFIFQYYEKEERGRGNFPDRFSARQFPNYSSELNVNALLLGDSALYLCASSLEGGGGGQPQHFGDGTRLSIL.

This chain joins TRBV28 and TRBJ1-2, with 7 bases that match TRBD1. The CDR3 has 13 amino acids. Germline loops: CDR1 MDHEN, CDR2 SYDVKM. The junction had 2 bases not matched to a gene; V was cut back by 2 bases and J by 5 bases. The CDR3 sequence: CASSLPGGYGYTF. CDR3 sequence (DNA): TGTGCCAGCAGTTTACCAGGGGGATATGGCTACACCTTC.

This chain links TRBV29-1 with TRBJ2-3; tentative D call: TRBD2 (6 bases). Trimming took 3 bases from V and 4 from J, leaving 14 bases between them. CDR1 is SQVTM and CDR2 is ANQGSEA in the germline V gene. The CDR3 runs to 14 residues. Here the CDR3 DNA reads TGCAGCGTTGAGAGACTAGGACCGGCAGATACGCAGTATTTT. This codes for CSVERLGPADTQYF.

This clone has a handful of counts. This chain links TRBV5-1 with TRBJ2-1; 8 bases are a match to TRBD2. CDR1 and CDR2 (germline): SGHRS, YFSETQ. This CDR3 has 14 residues. V shed 5 bases and J 9 bases; nucleotides not matched to a gene: 10. CDR3 amino acids: CASSSSGRMGEQFF. The CDR3 DNA is TGCGCCAGCAGTTCGAGCGGGAGAATGGGTGAGCAGTTCTTC.

This clone was seen only once. The chain has TRBV27 and TRBJ2-7; possibly TRBD1 for D (6 bases). The germline V gene has CDR1 MNHEY and CDR2 SMNVEV (reference sequence). The CDR3 sequence is 13 residues long. V was clipped by 6 bases and J by 6 bases, with 15 bases between them. The chain's CDR3 is CASSSNTGPEQYF. The DNA for the CDR3 is TGTGCCAGCAGCAGTAATACAGGGCCCGAGCAGTACTTC.

The chain uses TRBV6-1 and TRBJ2-7, with 7 bases aligning to TRBD2. CDR1 is MNHNS, CDR2 SASEGT, per germline. The CDR3 covers 15 residues. V gave up 5 bases and J gave up 3 bases; unmatched junction bases: 10. The CDR3 bases are TGTGCCAGCAGTACCGGGACTAACTCTTACTACGAGCAGTACTTC. Residues: CASSTGTNSYYEQYF.

V gene TRBV5-1 combines with J gene TRBJ2-1; 14 nucleotides agree with TRBD2. J was trimmed by 6 bases and V by 2 bases; bases with no gene match: 4. The CDR3 loop spans 16 amino acids. The germline V gene has CDR1 SGHRS and CDR2 YFSETQ. CDR3 sequence: CASSFAGLAGVNEQFF. Here the CDR3 DNA reads TGCGCCAGCAGCTTTGCGGGACTAGCGGGAGTCAATGAGCAGTTCTTC.

This rearrangement joins TRBV12-5 to TRBJ2-2, with 9 bases aligning to TRBD1. CDR1 and CDR2 (germline): LGHNT, FRNRAP. Trimming took 4 bases from V and 5 from J; bases not matched to a gene: 5. The CDR3 sequence is 15 residues long. The CDR3 here is CASGSGQGSTGELFF. The CDR3 DNA is TGTGCTAGTGGTTCGGGACAGGGCTCGACCGGGGAGCTGTTTTTT.

This clone was counted once. The rearrangement joins TRBV4-1 to TRBJ2-1; 13 bases are a match to TRBD2. Germline V lookup: CDR1 MGHRA, CDR2 YSYEKL. The ends lost 4 bases at V and 8 bases at J; junction bases unmatched: 5. The CDR3 length is 15 residues. The CDR3 loop reads CASSRPTSGRYEQFF. As DNA, the CDR3 is TGCGCCAGCAGCCGACCGACTAGCGGGAGGTATGAGCAGTTCTTC.